This record looks at one T cell receptor beta chain sequence and its context. Its antigen is unidentified. These data are taken from a study of T cells in Graves' hyperthyroidism and ophthalmopathy. The study, taken as a whole, reports: Ophthalmopathy was told apart from stable hyperthyroidism by a 13 V-J model. Appearing also in blood were most of the thyroid clonotypes expanded above 0.001.

The PBMCs were taken from 10 ml of fresh peripheral blood. Amplified TCR beta CDR3 regions derived from RNA transcripts. TCR CDR3 regions were first amplified by RT-PCR with HTBI primers. TCRdb reprocessed the multiplex PCR reads with MiXCR, giving one entry per CDR3 protein. Among about 380,000 distinct CDR3 sequences listed, 11% to 15% were seen once. The germline V and J ends were trimmed by 5 bases and 1 base, with 15 bases remaining between them. The CDR3 contains 16 residues. The sequence derives from a woman aged 55 to 70 with Graves' hyperthyroidism. The rearrangement joins TRBV12-3 or TRBV12-4 to TRBJ1-5; D is perhaps TRBD1 (6 bases). The sequenced sample was blood. The CDR3, as DNA: TGTGCCAGCAGTCCACAGGGCCTAGAAAGCAATCAGCCCCAGCATTTT. Its translation: CASSPQGLESNQPQHF.